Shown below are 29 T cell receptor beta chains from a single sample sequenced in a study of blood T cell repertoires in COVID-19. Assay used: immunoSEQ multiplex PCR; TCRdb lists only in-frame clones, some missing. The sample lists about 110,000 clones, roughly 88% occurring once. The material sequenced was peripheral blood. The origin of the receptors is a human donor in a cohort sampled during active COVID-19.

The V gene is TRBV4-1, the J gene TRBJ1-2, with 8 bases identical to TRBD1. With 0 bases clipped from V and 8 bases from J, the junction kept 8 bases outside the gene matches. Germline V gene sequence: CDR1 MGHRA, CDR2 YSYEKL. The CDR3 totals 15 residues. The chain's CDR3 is CASSQEETGDRGYTF. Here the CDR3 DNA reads TGCGCCAGCAGCCAAGAGGAGACAGGGGATCGGGGCTACACCTTC.

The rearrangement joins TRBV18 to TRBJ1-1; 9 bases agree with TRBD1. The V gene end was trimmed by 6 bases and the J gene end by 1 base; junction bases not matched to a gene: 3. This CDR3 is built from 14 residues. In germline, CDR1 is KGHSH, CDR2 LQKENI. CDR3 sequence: CASSLTGGNTEAFF. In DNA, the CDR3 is TGTGCCAGCTCCCTGACAGGGGGGAACACTGAAGCTTTCTTT. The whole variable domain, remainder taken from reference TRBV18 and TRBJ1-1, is NAGVMQNPRHLVRRRGQEARLRCSPMKGHSHVYWYRQLPEEGLKFMVYLQKENIIDESGMPKERFSAEFPKEGPSILRIQQVVRGDSAAYFCASSLTGGNTEAFFGQGTRLTVV.

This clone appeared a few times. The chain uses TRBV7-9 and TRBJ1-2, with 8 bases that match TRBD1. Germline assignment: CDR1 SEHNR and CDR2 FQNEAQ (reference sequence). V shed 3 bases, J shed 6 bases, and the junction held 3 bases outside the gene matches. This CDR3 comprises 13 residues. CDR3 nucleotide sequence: TGTGCCAGCAGCTTTCCAGGGGGCAATGGCTACACCTTC. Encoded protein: CASSFPGGNGYTF.

The CDR3 here is CASSPVETGGYGYTF. Here the CDR3 DNA reads TGTGCCAGCAGCCCTGTGGAGACAGGGGGCTATGGCTACACCTTC. The chain couples TRBV7-9 to TRBJ1-2; 9 bases match TRBD1. CDR1 is SEHNR and CDR2 is FQNEAQ in the germline V gene (reference sequence). J was trimmed by 4 bases and V by 5 bases; bases with no gene match: 8. This CDR3 region has 15 residues.

The DNA of the CDR3 is TGCGCCAGCAGCTTTCCTAGCGCTCTCCAAGAGACCCAGTACTTC. Amino acid sequence: CASSFPSALQETQYF. The chain couples TRBV5-1 to TRBJ2-5; tentatively, D is TRBD2 (6 bases). CDR3 size: 15 residues. V shed 2 bases and J shed 1 base, with 12 bases lying between them. The germline V gene has CDR1 SGHRS and CDR2 YFSETQ.

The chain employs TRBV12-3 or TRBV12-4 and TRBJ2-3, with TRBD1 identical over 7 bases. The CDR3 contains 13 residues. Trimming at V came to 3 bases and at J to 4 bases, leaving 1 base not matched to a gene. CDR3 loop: CASSFGTADTQYF. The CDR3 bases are TGTGCCAGCAGTTTTGGGACAGCAGATACGCAGTATTTT.

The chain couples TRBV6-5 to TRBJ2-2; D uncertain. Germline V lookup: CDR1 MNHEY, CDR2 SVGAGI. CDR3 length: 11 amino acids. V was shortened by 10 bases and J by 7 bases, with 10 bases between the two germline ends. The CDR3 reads CATAGGGELFF. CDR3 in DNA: TGTGCCACCGCCGGTGGCGGGGAGCTGTTTTTT.

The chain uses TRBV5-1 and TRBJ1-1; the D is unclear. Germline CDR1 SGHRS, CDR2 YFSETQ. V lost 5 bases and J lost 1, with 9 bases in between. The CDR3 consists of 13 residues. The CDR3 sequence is CASREDQNTEAFF. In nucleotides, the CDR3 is TGCGCCAGCAGGGAGGACCAGAACACTGAAGCTTTCTTT.

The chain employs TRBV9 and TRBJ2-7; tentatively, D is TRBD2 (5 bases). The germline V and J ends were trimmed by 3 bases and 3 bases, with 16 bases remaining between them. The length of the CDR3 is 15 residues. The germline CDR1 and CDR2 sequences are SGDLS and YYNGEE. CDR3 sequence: CASSASSSGNYEQYF. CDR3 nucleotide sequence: TGTGCCAGCAGCGCGAGTTCCTCCGGGAACTACGAGCAGTACTTC.

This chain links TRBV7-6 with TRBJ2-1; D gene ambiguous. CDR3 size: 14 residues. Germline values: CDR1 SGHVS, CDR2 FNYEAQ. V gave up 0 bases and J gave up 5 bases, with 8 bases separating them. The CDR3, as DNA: TGTGCCAGCAGCTTAGCGGGCGCCCACAATGAGCAGTTCTTC. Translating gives CASSLAGAHNEQFF.

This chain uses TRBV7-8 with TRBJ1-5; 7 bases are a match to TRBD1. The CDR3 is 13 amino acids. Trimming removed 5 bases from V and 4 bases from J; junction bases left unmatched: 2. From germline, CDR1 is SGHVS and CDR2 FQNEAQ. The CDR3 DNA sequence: TGTGCCAGCAGCGACAGGGTAAATCAGCCCCAGCATTTT. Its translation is CASSDRVNQPQHF. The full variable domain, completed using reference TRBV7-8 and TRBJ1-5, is GAGVSQSPRYKVAKRGQDVALRCDPISGHVSLFWYQQALGQGPEFLTYFQNEAQLDKSGLPSDRFFAERPEGSVSTLKIQRTQQEDSAVYLCASSDRVNQPQHFGDGTRLSIL.

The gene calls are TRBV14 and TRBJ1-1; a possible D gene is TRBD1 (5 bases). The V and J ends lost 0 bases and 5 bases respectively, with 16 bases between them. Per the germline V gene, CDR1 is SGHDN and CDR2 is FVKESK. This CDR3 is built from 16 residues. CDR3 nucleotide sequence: TGTGCCAGCAGCCAAGAATATGTCGGGGAGGGGACTGAAGCTTTCTTT. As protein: CASSQEYVGEGTEAFF.

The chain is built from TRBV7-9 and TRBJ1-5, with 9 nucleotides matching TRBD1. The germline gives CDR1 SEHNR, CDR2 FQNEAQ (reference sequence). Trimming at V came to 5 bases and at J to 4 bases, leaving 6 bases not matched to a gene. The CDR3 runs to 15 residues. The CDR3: CASSAVGTGNQPQHF. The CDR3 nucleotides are TGTGCCAGCAGCGCGGTCGGGACAGGGAATCAGCCCCAGCATTTT.

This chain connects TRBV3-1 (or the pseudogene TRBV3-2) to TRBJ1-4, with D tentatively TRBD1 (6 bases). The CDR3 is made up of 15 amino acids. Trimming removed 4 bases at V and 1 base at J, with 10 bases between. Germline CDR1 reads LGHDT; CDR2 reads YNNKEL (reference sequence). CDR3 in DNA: TGTGCCAGCAGCCCATACAGGGTAACTAATGAAAAACTGTTTTTT. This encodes CASSPYRVTNEKLFF.

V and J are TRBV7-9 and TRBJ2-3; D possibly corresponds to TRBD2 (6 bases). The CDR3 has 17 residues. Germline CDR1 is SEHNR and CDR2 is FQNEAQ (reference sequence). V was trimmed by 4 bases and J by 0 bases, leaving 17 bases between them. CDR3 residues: CASSSTEPGLSTDTQYF. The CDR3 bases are TGTGCCAGCAGCTCCACTGAACCGGGACTTAGCACAGATACGCAGTATTTT. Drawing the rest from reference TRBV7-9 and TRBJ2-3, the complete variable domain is DTGVSQNPRHKITKRGQNVTFRCDPISEHNRLYWYRQTLGQGPEFLTYFQNEAQLEKSRLLSDRFSAERPKGSFSTLEIQRTEQGDSAMYLCASSSTEPGLSTDTQYFGPGTRLTVL.

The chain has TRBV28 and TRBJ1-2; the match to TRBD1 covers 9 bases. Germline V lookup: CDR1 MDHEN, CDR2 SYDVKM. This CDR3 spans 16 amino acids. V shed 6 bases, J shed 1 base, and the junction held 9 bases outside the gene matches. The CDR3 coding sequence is TGTGCCAGCAGGGCTGTGGGACAGGGTTTTAACTATGGCTACACCTTC. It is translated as CASRAVGQGFNYGYTF.

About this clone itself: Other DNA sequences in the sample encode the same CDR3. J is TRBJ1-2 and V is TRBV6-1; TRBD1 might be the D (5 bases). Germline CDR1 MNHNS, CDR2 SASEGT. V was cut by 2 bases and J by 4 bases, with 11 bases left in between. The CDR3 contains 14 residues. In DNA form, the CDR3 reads TGTGCCAGCAGTGAATCGGCAGGGTCCTATGGCTACACCTTC. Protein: CASSESAGSYGYTF.

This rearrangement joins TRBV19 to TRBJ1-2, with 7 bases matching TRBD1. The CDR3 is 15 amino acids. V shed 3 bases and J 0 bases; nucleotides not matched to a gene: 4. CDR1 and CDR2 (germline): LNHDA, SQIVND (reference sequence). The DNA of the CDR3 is TGTGCCAGTAGTATTGGGGACAGCTCTAACTATGGCTACACCTTC. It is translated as CASSIGDSSNYGYTF.

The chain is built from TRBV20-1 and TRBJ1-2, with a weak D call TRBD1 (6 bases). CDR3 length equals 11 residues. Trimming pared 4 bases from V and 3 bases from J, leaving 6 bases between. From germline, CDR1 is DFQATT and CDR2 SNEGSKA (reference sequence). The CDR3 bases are TGCAGTGCTACAGGGGACTATGGCTACACCTTC. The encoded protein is CSATGDYGYTF.

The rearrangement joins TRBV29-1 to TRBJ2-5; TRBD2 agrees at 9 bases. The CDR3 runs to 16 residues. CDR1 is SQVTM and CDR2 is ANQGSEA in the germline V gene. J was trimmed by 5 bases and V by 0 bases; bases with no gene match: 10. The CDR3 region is CSVEDWLAGIGETQYF. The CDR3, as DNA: TGCAGCGTTGAAGATTGGCTAGCGGGAATCGGTGAGACCCAGTACTTC.

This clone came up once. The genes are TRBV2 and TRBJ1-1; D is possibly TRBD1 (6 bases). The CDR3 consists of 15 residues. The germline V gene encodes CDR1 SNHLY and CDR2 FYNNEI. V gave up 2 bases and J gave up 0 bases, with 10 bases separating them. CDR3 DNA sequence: TGTGCCAGCAGTGAACTGGGACAAATGAACACTGAAGCTTTCTTT. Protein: CASSELGQMNTEAFF.

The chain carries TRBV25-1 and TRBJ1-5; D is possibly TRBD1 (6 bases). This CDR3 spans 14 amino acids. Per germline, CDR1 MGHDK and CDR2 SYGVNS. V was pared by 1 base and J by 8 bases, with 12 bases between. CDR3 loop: CASSESGGREPQHF. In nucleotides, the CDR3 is TGTGCCAGCAGTGAATCCGGGGGGCGAGAGCCCCAGCATTTT.

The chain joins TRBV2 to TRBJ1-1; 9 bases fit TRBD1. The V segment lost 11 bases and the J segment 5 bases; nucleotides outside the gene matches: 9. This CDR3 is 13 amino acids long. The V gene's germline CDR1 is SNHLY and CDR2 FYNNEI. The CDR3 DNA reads TGTGCCGGAGACCGGGACAGGGCTACTGAAGCTTTCTTT. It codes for CAGDRDRATEAFF.

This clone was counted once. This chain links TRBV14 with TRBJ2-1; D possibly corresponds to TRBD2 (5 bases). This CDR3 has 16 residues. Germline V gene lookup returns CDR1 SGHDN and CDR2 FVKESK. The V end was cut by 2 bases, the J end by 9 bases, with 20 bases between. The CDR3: CASSQRRLPLGGEQFF. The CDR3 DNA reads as TGTGCCAGCAGCCAAAGGAGACTTCCCCTAGGAGGTGAGCAGTTCTTC. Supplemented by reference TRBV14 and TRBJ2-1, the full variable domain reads EAGVTQFPSHSVIEKGQTVTLRCDPISGHDNLYWYRRVMGKEIKFLLHFVKESKQDESGMPNNRFLAERTGGTYSTLKVQPAELEDSGVYFCASSQRRLPLGGEQFFGPGTRLTVL.

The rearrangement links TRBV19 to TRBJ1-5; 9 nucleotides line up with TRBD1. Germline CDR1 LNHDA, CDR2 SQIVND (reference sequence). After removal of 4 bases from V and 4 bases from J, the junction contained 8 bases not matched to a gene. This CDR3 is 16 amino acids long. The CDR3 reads CASSKPTGGINQPQHF. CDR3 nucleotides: TGTGCCAGTAGTAAACCGACAGGGGGGATTAATCAGCCCCAGCATTTT.

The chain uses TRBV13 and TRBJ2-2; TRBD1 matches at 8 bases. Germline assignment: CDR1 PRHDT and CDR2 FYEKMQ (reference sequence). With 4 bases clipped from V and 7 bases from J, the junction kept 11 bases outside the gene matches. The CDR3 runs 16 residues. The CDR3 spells CASSWMTGVENGELFF. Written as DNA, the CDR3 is TGTGCCAGCAGCTGGATGACAGGGGTTGAAAACGGGGAGCTGTTTTTT.

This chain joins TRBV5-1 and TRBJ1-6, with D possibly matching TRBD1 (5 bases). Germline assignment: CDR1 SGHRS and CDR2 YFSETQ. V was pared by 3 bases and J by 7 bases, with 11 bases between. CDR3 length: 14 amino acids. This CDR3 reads CASSYDGHNSPLHF. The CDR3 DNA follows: TGCGCCAGCAGCTACGACGGACACAATTCACCCCTCCACTTT.

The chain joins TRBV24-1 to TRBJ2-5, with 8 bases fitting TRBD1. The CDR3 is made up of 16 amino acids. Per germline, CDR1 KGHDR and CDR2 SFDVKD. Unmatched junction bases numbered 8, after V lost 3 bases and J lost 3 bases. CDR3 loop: CATSDPGTGGEETQYF. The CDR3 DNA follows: TGTGCCACCAGTGATCCCGGCACAGGGGGAGAAGAGACCCAGTACTTC.

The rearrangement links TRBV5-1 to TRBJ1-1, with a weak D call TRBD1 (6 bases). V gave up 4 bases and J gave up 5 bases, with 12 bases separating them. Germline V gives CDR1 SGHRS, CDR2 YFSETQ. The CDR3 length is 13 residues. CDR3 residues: CASSRAGVTEAFF. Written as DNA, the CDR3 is TGCGCCAGCAGCAGGGCAGGGGTGACTGAAGCTTTCTTT.